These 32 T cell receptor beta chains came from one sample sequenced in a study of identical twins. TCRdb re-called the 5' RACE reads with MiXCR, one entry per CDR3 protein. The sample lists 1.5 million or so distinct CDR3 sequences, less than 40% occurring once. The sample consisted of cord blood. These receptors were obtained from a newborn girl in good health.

DNA for the CDR3: TGTGCCAGCAGCTTAGCGGGAGCGGCCACCGGGGAGCTGTTTTTT. Its translation: CASSLAGAATGELFF. This rearrangement joins TRBV7-2 to TRBJ2-2, with D possibly matching TRBD2 (5 bases). Trimming shortened V by 0 bases and J by 4 bases, and 9 bases separated the two germline ends. Germline CDR1 reads SGHTA; CDR2 reads FQGNSA. The CDR3 is 15 residues long. Drawing the rest from reference TRBV7-2 and TRBJ2-2, the complete variable domain is GAGVSQSPSNKVTEKGKDVELRCDPISGHTALYWYRQSLGQGLEFLIYFQGNSAPDKSGLPSDRFSAERTGGSVSTLTIQRTQQEDSAVYLCASSLAGAATGELFFGEGSRLTVL.

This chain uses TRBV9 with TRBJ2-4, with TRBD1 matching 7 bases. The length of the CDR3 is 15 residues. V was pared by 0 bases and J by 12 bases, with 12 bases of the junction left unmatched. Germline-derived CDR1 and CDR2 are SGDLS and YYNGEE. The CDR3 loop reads CASSVGLRGTANQYF. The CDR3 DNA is TGTGCCAGCAGCGTAGGGCTTAGGGGGACAGCCAATCAGTACTTC.

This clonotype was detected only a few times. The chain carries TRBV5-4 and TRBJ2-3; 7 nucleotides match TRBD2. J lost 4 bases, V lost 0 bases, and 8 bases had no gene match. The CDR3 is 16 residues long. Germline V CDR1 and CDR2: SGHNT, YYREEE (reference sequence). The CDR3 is CASSLGAGLAADTQYF. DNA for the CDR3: TGTGCCAGCAGCTTGGGGGCTGGGCTAGCGGCAGATACGCAGTATTTT.

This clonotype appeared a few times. CDR3 sequence reads: CSARTSGRRGNEQFF. The CDR3 DNA reads TGCAGTGCCAGGACTAGCGGGAGGAGGGGCAATGAGCAGTTCTTC. The rearrangement joins TRBV20-1 to TRBJ2-1; the match to TRBD2 covers 14 bases. J was trimmed by 6 bases and V by 6 bases; bases with no gene match: 7. This CDR3 has 15 residues. CDR1 and CDR2 from the germline V gene are DFQATT and SNEGSKA (reference sequence).

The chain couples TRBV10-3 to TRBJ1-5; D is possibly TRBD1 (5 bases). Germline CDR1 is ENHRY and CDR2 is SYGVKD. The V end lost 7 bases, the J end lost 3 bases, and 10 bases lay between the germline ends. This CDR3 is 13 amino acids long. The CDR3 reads CAITDSPNQPQHF. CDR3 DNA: TGTGCCATCACCGACAGTCCCAATCAGCCCCAGCATTTT.

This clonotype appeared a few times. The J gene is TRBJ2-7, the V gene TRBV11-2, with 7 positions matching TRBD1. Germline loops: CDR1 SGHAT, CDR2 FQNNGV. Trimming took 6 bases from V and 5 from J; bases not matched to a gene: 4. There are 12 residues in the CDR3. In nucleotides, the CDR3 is TGTGCCAGCAGGAGAGGGGGCAACGAGCAGTACTTC. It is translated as CASRRGGNEQYF.

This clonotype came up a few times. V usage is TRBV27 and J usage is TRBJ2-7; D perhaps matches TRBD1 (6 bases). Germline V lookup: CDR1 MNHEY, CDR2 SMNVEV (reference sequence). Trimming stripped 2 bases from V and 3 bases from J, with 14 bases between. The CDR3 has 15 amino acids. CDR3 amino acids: CASSLVGQVFYEQYF. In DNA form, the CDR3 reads TGTGCCAGCAGTTTAGTGGGACAAGTTTTCTACGAGCAGTACTTC.

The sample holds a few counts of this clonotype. The CDR3 spells CASSSGPWEQFF. CDR3 DNA sequence: TGTGCCAGCAGTAGCGGTCCCTGGGAGCAGTTCTTC. The chain carries TRBV25-1 and TRBJ2-1, with D tentatively TRBD2 (5 bases). CDR3 length: 12 residues. Germline values: CDR1 MGHDK, CDR2 SYGVNS. The germline V and J ends were trimmed by 5 bases and 10 bases, with 12 bases remaining between them.

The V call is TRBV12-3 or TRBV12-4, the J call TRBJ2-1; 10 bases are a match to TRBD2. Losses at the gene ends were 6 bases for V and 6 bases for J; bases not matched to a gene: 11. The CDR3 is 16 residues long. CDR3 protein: CASRLPRTSGTNEQFF. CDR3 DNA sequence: TGTGCCAGCAGACTCCCAAGGACTAGCGGTACCAATGAGCAGTTCTTC.

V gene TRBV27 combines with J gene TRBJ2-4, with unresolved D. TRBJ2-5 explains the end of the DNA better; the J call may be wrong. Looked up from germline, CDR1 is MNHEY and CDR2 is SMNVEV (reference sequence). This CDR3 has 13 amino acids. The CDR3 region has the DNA TGTGCCAGCAGTTTAGAGGACGGGGAGACCCAGTACTTC. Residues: CASSLEDGETQYF.

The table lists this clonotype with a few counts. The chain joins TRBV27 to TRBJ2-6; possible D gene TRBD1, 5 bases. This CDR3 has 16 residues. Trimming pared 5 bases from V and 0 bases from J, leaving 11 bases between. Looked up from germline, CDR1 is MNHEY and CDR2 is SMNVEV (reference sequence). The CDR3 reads CASSGAAFSGANVLTF. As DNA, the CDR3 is TGTGCCAGCAGTGGGGCAGCTTTCTCTGGGGCCAACGTCCTGACTTTC.

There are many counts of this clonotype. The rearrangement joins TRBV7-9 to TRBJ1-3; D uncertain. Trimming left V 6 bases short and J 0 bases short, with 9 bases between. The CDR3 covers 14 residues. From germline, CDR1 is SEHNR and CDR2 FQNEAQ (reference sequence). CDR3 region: CASSLSGSGNTIYF. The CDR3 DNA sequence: TGTGCCAGCAGTTTATCGGGCTCTGGAAACACCATATATTTT.

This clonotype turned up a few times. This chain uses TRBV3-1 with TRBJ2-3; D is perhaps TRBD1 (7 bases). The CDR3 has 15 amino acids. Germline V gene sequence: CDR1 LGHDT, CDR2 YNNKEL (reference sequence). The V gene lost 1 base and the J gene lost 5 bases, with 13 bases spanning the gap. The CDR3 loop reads CASSQAYRGGDTQYF. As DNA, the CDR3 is TGTGCCAGCAGCCAAGCATACAGGGGAGGAGATACGCAGTATTTT.

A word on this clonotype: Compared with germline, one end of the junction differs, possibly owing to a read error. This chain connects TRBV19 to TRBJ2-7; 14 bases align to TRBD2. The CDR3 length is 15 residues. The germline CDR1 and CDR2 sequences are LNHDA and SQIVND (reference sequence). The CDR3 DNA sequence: TGTGCCAGTAGTAAGGGACTAGCGGGAGTCTACGGGCAGTACTTC. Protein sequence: CASSKGLAGVYGQYF.

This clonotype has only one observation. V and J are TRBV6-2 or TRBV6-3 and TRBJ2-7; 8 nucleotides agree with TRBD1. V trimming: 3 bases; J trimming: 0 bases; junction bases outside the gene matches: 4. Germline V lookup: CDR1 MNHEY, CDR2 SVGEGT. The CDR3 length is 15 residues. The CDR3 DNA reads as TGTGCCAGCAGTTATGGGGACAGGCCCTCCTACGAGCAGTACTTC. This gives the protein CASSYGDRPSYEQYF.

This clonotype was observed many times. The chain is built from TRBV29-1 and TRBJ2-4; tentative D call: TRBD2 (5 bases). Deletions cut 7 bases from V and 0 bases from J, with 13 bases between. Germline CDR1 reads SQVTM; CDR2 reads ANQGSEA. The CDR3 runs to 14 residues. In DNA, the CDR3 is TGCAGCGCTTTAGCGAATCTAGCCAAAAACATTCAGTACTTC. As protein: CSALANLAKNIQYF.

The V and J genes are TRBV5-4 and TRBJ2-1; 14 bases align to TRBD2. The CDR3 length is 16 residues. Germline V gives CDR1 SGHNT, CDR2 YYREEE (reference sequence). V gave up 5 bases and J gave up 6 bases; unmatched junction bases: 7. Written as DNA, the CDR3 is TGTGCCAGCAGACCGACTAGCGGGAGGGCTCGCAATGAGCAGTTCTTC. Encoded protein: CASRPTSGRARNEQFF. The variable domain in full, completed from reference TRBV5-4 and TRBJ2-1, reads ETGVTQSPTHLIKTRGQQVTLRCSSQSGHNTVSWYQQALGQGPQFIFQYYREEENGRGNFPPRFSGLQFPNYSSELNVNALELDDSALYLCASRPTSGRARNEQFFGPGTRLTVL.

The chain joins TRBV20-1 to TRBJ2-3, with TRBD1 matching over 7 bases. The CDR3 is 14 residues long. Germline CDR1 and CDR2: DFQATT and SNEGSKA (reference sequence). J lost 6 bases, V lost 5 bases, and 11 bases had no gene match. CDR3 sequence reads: CSALPTGLGDTQYF. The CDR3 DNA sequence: TGCAGTGCTTTGCCGACAGGGCTTGGGGATACGCAGTATTTT.

CDR3 sequence (DNA): TGTGCCAGCAGTGCTAATGGTCTGGTTTACCAAGAGACCCAGTACTTC. Encoded protein: CASSANGLVYQETQYF. The J gene is TRBJ2-5, the V gene TRBV6-1; D is ambiguous. From germline, CDR1 is MNHNS and CDR2 SASEGT. V was pared by 4 bases and J by 0 bases, with 15 bases between. The CDR3 length is 16 residues.

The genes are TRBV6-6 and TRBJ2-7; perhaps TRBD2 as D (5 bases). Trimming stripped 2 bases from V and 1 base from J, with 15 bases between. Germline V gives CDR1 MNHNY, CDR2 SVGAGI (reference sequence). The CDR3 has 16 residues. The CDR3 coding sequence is TGTGCCAGCAGTTACCTTGCCCCCAGCGGTTCCTACGAGCAGTACTTC. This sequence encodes CASSYLAPSGSYEQYF.

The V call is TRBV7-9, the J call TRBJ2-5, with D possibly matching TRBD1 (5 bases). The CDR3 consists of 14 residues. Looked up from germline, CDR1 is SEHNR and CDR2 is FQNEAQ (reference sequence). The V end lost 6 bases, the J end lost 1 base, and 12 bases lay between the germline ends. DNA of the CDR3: TGTGCCAGCAGGCCTACAGGAGTCCAAGAGACCCAGTACTTC. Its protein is CASRPTGVQETQYF.

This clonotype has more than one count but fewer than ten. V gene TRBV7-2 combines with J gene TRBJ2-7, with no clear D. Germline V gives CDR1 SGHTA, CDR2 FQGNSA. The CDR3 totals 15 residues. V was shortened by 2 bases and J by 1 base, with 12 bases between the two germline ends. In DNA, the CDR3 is TGTGCCAGCAGCTTAAGTTATGGGGTTTCCTACGAGCAGTACTTC. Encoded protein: CASSLSYGVSYEQYF.

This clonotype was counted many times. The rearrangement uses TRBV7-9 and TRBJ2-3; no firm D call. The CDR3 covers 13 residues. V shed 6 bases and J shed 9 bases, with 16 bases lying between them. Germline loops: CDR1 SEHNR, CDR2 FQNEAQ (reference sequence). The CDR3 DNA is TGTGCCAGCAGACGATCGTCGCCGACCACGCAGTATTTT. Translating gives CASRRSSPTTQYF.

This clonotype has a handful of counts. CDR3 DNA: TGTGCCAGCAGTTTACCAGGACACCTCGGAAACATTCAGTACTTC. Protein: CASSLPGHLGNIQYF. V and J are TRBV28 and TRBJ2-4, with D maybe TRBD1 (5 bases). V was cut by 2 bases and J by 6 bases, with 14 bases left in between. This CDR3 region has 15 residues. Germline CDR1 is MDHEN and CDR2 is SYDVKM.

CDR3 DNA: TGTGCCAGCAGCTTAGTCGCGGCCTCGAACACCGGGGAGCTGTTTTTT. Its translation is CASSLVAASNTGELFF. V and J are TRBV7-2 and TRBJ2-2; D not resolved. The CDR3 runs to 16 residues. CDR1 and CDR2 (germline): SGHTA, FQGNSA. Trimming took 1 base from V and 0 from J, leaving 9 bases between them.

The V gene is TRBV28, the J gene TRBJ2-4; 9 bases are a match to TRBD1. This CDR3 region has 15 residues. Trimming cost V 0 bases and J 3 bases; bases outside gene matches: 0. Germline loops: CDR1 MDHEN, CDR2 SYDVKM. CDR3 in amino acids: CASSLWTGGKNIQYF. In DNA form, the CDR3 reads TGTGCCAGCAGTTTATGGACAGGGGGCAAAAACATTCAGTACTTC.

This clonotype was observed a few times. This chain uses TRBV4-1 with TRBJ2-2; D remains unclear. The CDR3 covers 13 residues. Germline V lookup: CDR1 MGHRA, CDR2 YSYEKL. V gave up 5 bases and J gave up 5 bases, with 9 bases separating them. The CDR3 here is CASSMTVTGELFF. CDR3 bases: TGCGCCAGCAGCATGACTGTAACCGGGGAGCTGTTTTTT.

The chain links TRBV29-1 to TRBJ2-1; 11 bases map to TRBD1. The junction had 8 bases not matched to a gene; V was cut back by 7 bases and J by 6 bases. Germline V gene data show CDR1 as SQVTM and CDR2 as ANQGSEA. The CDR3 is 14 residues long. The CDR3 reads CSDRTGGASNEQFF. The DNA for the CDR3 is TGCAGCGACCGGACAGGGGGCGCGTCCAATGAGCAGTTCTTC.

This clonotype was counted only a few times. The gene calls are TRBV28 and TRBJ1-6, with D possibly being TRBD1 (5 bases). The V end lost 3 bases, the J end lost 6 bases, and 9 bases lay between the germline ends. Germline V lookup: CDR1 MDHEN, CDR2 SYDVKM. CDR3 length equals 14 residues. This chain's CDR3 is CASSLGRINSPLHF. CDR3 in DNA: TGTGCCAGCAGTTTGGGGCGGATTAATTCACCCCTCCACTTT.

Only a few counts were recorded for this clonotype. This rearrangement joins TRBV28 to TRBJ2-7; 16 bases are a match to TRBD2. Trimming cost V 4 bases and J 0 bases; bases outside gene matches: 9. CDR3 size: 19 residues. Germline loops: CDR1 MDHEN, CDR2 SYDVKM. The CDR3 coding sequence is TGTGCCAGCAGTTCTCCGGGACTAGCGGGAGGGCCAGACTCCTACGAGCAGTACTTC. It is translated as CASSSPGLAGGPDSYEQYF.

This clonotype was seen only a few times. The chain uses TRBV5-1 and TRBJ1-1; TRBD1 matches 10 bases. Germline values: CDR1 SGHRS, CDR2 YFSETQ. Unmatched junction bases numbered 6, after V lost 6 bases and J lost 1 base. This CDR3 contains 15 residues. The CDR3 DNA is TGCGCCAGCAAGCTGGACAGGGGGTGGAACACTGAAGCTTTCTTT. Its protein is CASKLDRGWNTEAFF.

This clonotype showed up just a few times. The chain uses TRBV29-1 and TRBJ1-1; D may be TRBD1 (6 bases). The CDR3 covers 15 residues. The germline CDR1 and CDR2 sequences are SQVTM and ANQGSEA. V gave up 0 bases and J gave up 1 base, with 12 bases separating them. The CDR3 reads CSVEDLRGQNTEAFF. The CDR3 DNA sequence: TGCAGCGTTGAAGATCTTCGGGGGCAGAACACTGAAGCTTTCTTT.